This T cell receptor (beta chain) is drawn from a study of cytomegalovirus exposure and HLA in healthy donors (dated by TCRdb to 2016 to 2017). Context from the whole study: An earlier analysis of approximately 640 of the donors reported about 250 Gb of sequence data and around 120 million unique TCR beta sequences from approximately 180 million T cells. The number of typed donors differed by locus: about 620-630 for A, B, C, DRB1 and DQB1; roughly 510 for DQA1; 606 for DPA1; and 400 to 480 for DPB1. Of the 300 to 500 genotyped donors, roughly 80% were placed in the genetic ancestry cluster associated with self-reported Caucasian donors. Every discovery cohort repertoire had been produced on one sequencing platform. Genome-wide SNP genotypes for about three fifths of the roughly 670 donors were used in a later genetic analysis, which treated that subset as a discovery cohort. Across 300 to 400 genotyped donors of the cohort, an average of about 240,000 unique TCR beta nucleotide sequences per donor were sequenced, and roughly 20% of those sequences were non-productive. Donor age, sex, ethnicity and CMV serostatus were collected together with the repertoire data. Rather than drawing on any new phenotypic data, the later analysis identified candidate immune exposures from TCR beta sequences and the way those sequences occurred across donors. A later analysis re-analyzed previously published TCR beta repertoires from 666 donors and added high-resolution HLA genotyping to study TCR occurrence patterns. The study aimed to test whether signatures of past pathogen exposure could be identified by cataloging public T cell receptors. A handful of DR-DQ haplotypes were handled as single units for association and clustering because linkage in the cohort was strong. Both class I and class II loci were covered by HLA typing, at four-digit resolution. In an earlier analysis of several hundred of the donors, high-throughput TCR beta sequencing was used to judge whether each TCR beta V gene segment behaved as functional or pseudogenic. Along with the roughly 710-subject first cohort, a separate validation cohort of more than 90 different subjects was used. The T cell repertoires of 666 subjects were profiled by immunosequencing and related to cytomegalovirus serostatus. High-throughput TCR immunosequencing, statistical association of individual TCRs with disease status, and machine learning were combined to predict cytomegalovirus infection status. An early release that covered about 640 HLA-typed donors contained 250 to 350 gigabases of sequencing data and 80 million or so unique TCR sequences. Overall results and qualifications from the work: In the study, approximately 160 TCR beta chains were listed as associated with cytomegalovirus. V-gene and J-gene trimming of TCR beta chains was associated with a missense DCLRE1C variant in a later genetic analysis, and the association was replicated in an independent cohort. Because counts were too low, seventeen rarely observed V segments, including chromosome 9 orphons, were left out of the earlier analysis of 587 of the donors. Correlated functional status among segregating V segments might reflect linkage disequilibrium, but an unknown experimental factor could not be ruled out. Presence/absence analyses assumed roughly uniform sequencing depth across donors, an assumption that may not hold. Strong co-occurrence of HLA alleles, especially DR and DQ, made assigning TCR associations to individual alleles difficult. A cluster of highly shared sequence variants was judged likely to be a technical artifact of the sequencing pipeline. In a later analysis, several top co-occurrence clusters were reported to appear linked to parvovirus B19, influenza, CMV and Epstein-Barr virus. For the cohort, immune exposure information was limited to CMV serostatus. A later analysis associated roughly 17,000 TCR beta sequences with specific HLA alleles at a false discovery rate of 0.05. The classifier was reported to diagnose cytomegalovirus status with high specificity and sensitivity in both the original cohort and the validation cohort. Across donors, most TCR sequences were observed very rarely, whereas some public TCRs were present in many individuals. In vitro tests confirmed that three of the cytomegalovirus-associated TCR beta chains recognize cytomegalovirus antigens. The cohort was sequenced for TCR beta chains only, and without alpha or paired-chain data the features that could be detected were limited. Because some donors lacked HLA typing at each locus, the association tests relied only on the typed subset. In an earlier analysis of approximately 590 of the donors, most TCR beta V segments appeared in productive rearrangements about 90% or about 30% of the time, broadly matching IMGT annotations. Some IMGT-functional V segments, including TRBV6-2 and TRBV6-3, could not be told apart with the 87-base-pair reads, so those segments were excluded. According to a later genetic analysis, donors in an Asian-associated ancestry cluster had fewer N-insertions in productive TCRs than the approximately 630-donor mean. According to a later analysis, TCR association rates differed among HLA loci, with DRB1 alleles showing the most associated TCRs and HLA-C alleles showing the fewest. The authors suggested that the approach could potentially be extended to other disease states and immunological phenotypes. A further reported finding was that TCR beta sequences accurately predicted the HLA-A and HLA-B alleles for most subjects in the first cohort. Compared with equally common non-associated chains, HLA-associated TCR beta chains in a later analysis were more clonally expanded and had lower generation probabilities. According to a later analysis, most CMV-associated TCR beta chains appeared to be HLA-restricted, and the HLA associations seemed to be driven largely by CMV exposure.

The library came from the immunoSEQ multiplex PCR assay. A mixture of 60 forward primers for TCR Vbeta segments and 13 reverse primers for TCR Jbeta segments was used in the multiplex PCR. Amplification of the CDR3 region of rearranged TCR beta genes was performed with a multiplex PCR assay on genomic DNA. The amplified TCR beta libraries were sequenced on the Illumina HiSeq System as 87-base-pair reads. On the authors' methods: In a later analysis, 77 million or so unique TCR beta chains were counted across the roughly 670 repertoires, and around 11 million of these chains were shared by at least two donors. A nearest-neighbor algorithm error-corrected the raw reads and collapsed the reads into unique sequences, merging closely related sequences to remove PCR and sequencing errors. Alignment of CDR3 sequences to IMGT reference sequences was used to assign V, D and J gene segments. Each retained sequence needed at least a six-nucleotide match to both a V gene segment and a J gene segment. Rearrangements were classified as productive when the CDR3 lacked stop codons and remained in frame with V and J, and all other rearrangements were classified as non-productive. Following IMGT convention, CDR3 was defined as the stretch from the second conserved V-encoded cysteine to the conserved J-encoded phenylalanine. Sequences without an unambiguous match to a single V gene segment were excluded from the earlier analysis of 450 to 750 of the donors. An earlier analysis of around 600 of the donors classified V segments as functional when productive rearrangements were above 56.7% and as segregating when the standard deviation between donors was above 5%. To diagnose cytomegalovirus status from the catalog of TCR beta chain sequences, a statistical classification framework was built. V and J gene assignment, in a later analysis, came from comparing TCR nucleotide sequences with IMGT/GENE-DB human TR gene sequences. A later analysis assigned CDR3 sequences and most-parsimonious VDJ recombination scenarios with the TCRdist pipeline. In a later analysis, each TCR beta chain was defined by its CDR3 amino acid sequence together with its V-gene family, and reads without a unique V-gene family were excluded. In a later analysis, 500 to 650 highly shared, low-generation-probability nucleotide sequences were removed to address suspected cross-contamination and a sequencing artifact. In a later analysis, a clonal expansion index was calculated for each public chain from normalized within-repertoire ranks of inferred template counts. Generation probabilities in a later analysis came from a VDJ recombination model fitted to out-of-frame rearrangements, and those results were checked against IGoR. In a later analysis, TCR-TCR, TCR-HLA and TCR-CMV co-occurrence was scored with hypergeometric tests, and a repertoire-size bias correction was applied to TCR pairs. A later analysis estimated false discovery rates by permuting HLA or CMV assignments 20 times. In a later analysis, co-occurring TCRs were grouped using DBSCAN, with TCRdist sequence similarity added in when clustering inside HLA-allele-positive subsets. Repertoires with fewer than 30,000 or more than 120,000 public chains, plus five repertoires with anomalous nucleotide sharing, were excluded from co-occurrence clustering. TCRdb's version of the immuneACCESS table is confined to in-frame rearrangements and falls short of the full clone set. An unresolved V gene accounts for under half of the shortfall where checked; the remainder is of unknown origin. That table gives V, J and clone size, and the DNA gave D and trimming. A total of over 130,000 clones appear in this sample, 80% of them only once. The ten largest account for about 2.2% of the sample.

In total, over 600 healthy bone marrow donors made up the cohort. Cohort members were all nominally healthy when sampled, although unrecorded immune exposures were likely present. The donor tested CMV seronegative, placing the donor among the 350 or so seronegative members of the cohort. Each donor provided a peripheral blood sample, and peripheral blood mononuclear cells were used for TCR beta sequencing. The Qiagen DNeasy Blood Extraction Kit was used to extract genomic DNA from the blood cell samples. Worth noting for this clone: What this receptor recognizes is not known. Per-base qualities were not stored, and no clone one base away is much larger.

The germline V gene encodes CDR1 DFQATT and CDR2 SNEGSKA (reference sequence). The CDR3 covers 10 residues, taking in both the cysteine and the phenylalanine. The DNA shown is the 30-base CDR3, in frame from base 1. Trimming removed 4 bases from V and 5 bases from J, leaving 5 bases between the germline ends. Sequencing was done on a sample of PBMCs. The chain joins TRBV20-1 to TRBJ2-5; no D gene call is confident. This TCR derives from a middle-aged man in good health and CMV-seronegative. Here the CDR3 is given as CSAKEETQYF. The sequence in DNA is TGCAGTGCTAAGGAGGAGACCCAGTACTTC.